This entry lists 17 T cell receptor beta chains sequenced from one sample in a study of blood T cell repertoires in COVID-19. Assay used: immunoSEQ multiplex PCR; TCRdb lists only in-frame clones, some missing. The repertoire holds about 40,000 clones, with around 86% as singletons. Input material: peripheral blood. All receptors come from a man aged 45-65 years in a cohort sampled during active COVID-19.

The chain carries TRBV4-1 and TRBJ2-3, with D possibly being TRBD2 (5 bases). The CDR3 sequence is 15 residues long. From germline, CDR1 is MGHRA and CDR2 YSYEKL. Trimming left V 0 bases short and J 2 bases short, with 9 bases between. The CDR3 DNA reads TGCGCCAGCAGCCAAGATAGGGAGTTCACAGATACGCAGTATTTT. As protein: CASSQDREFTDTQYF.

The rearrangement uses TRBV7-6 and TRBJ2-7, with TRBD1 matching over 9 bases. Trimming removed 6 bases from V and 5 bases from J; junction bases left unmatched: 5. Germline V gives CDR1 SGHVS, CDR2 FNYEAQ. The CDR3 is made up of 13 amino acids. CDR3 DNA sequence: TGTGCCAGCAGTATAACAGGGGGCAACGAGCAGTACTTC. This translates into CASSITGGNEQYF.

The gene calls are TRBV30 and TRBJ1-1; D unresolved. CDR3 length: 14 amino acids. In germline, CDR1 is GTSNPN, CDR2 SVGIG (reference sequence). Trimming left V 3 bases short and J 4 bases short, with 15 bases between. CDR3 nucleotide sequence: TGTGCCTGGAGAGGACTTAGTGTCGGCACTGAAGCTTTCTTT. Encoded protein: CAWRGLSVGTEAFF. Looking up the rest from reference TRBV30 and TRBJ1-1 gives the full variable domain: SQTIHQWPATLVQPVGSPLSLECTVEGTSNPNLYWYRQAAGRGLQLLFYSVGIGQISSEVPQNLSASRPQDRQFILSSKKLLLSDSGFYLCAWRGLSVGTEAFFGQGTRLTVV.

CDR3 bases: TGTGCCAGTAGTATCGACACTTCCTACGAGCAGTACTTC. It codes for CASSIDTSYEQYF. The rearrangement uses TRBV19 and TRBJ2-7, with D unresolved. Between the trimmed V and J ends, which lost 3 bases and 1 base, there was a span of 7 bases. The germline V gene has CDR1 LNHDA and CDR2 SQIVND (reference sequence). CDR3 size: 13 residues.

CDR3 sequence (DNA): TGTGCCAGCAGCCTAAGGGACAGCACCTACGAGCAGTACTTC. Translation: CASSLRDSTYEQYF. J is TRBJ2-7 and V is TRBV27; 7 bases agree with TRBD1. The length of the CDR3 is 14 residues. The germline V gene encodes CDR1 MNHEY and CDR2 SMNVEV (reference sequence). V shed 6 bases and J 2 bases; nucleotides not matched to a gene: 7.

The chain uses TRBV7-9 and TRBJ2-2; a weak D match, TRBD2 (5 bases). Germline lookup yields CDR1 SEHNR and CDR2 FQNEAQ (reference sequence). The V end lost 6 bases, the J end lost 8 bases, and 13 bases lay between the germline ends. This CDR3 is 13 amino acids long. Here the CDR3 reads CASSFGGGGELFF. The CDR3 DNA is TGTGCCAGCAGTTTCGGAGGAGGAGGGGAGCTGTTTTTT.

The chain combines TRBV14 with TRBJ2-1; D unresolved. The CDR3 has 17 amino acids. The germline V gene has CDR1 SGHDN and CDR2 FVKESK. V was pared by 4 bases and J by 15 bases, with 31 bases between. The CDR3 DNA follows: TGTGCCAGCAGCCGAGCAATACCCGACACTTCATATTCAATGCGGTTCTTC. Translation: CASSRAIPDTSYSMRFF.

The V gene is TRBV11-2, the J gene TRBJ2-2, with a possible D match to TRBD2 (6 bases). There are 18 residues in the CDR3. Per the germline V gene, CDR1 is SGHAT and CDR2 is FQNNGV. V lost 4 bases, J lost 0 bases, and 18 bases lay in between. This CDR3 reads CASSSGTGTFANTGELFF. The CDR3 nucleotides read TGTGCCAGCAGCTCGGGCACCGGGACTTTCGCGAACACCGGGGAGCTGTTTTTT.

V and J are TRBV7-6 and TRBJ2-1; 12 bases map to TRBD2. Unmatched junction bases numbered 3, after V lost 5 bases and J lost 4 bases. Germline values: CDR1 SGHVS, CDR2 FNYEAQ. This CDR3 is 15 amino acids long. The CDR3 protein is CASSTGTSGYNEQFF. CDR3 bases: TGTGCCAGCAGCACCGGGACTAGCGGGTACAATGAGCAGTTCTTC.

The gene calls are TRBV19 and TRBJ2-1; 9 bases match TRBD1. Germline CDR1 and CDR2: LNHDA and SQIVND (reference sequence). The CDR3 totals 17 residues. The trim removed 3 bases at V and 4 bases at J, leaving 10 bases unmatched. CDR3 DNA: TGTGCCAGTAGTATTGCCCCCGACAGGGGGTATTACAATGAGCAGTTCTTC. Protein: CASSIAPDRGYYNEQFF.

The V gene is TRBV11-3, the J gene TRBJ2-3, with D perhaps TRBD1 (6 bases). There are 16 residues in the CDR3. V was clipped by 1 base and J by 2 bases, with 13 bases between them. The germline gives CDR1 SGHNT, CDR2 YENEEA. CDR3 loop: CASSLGTDSYTDTQYF. The DNA of the CDR3 is TGTGCCAGCAGCTTAGGGACAGACAGTTACACAGATACGCAGTATTTT.

The chain has TRBV6-5 and TRBJ2-7; weak D call: TRBD1 (5 bases). V was pared by 0 bases and J by 5 bases, with 8 bases between. Germline loops: CDR1 MNHEY, CDR2 SVGAGI. The CDR3 length is 13 residues. CDR3 region: CASSYSVGDEQYV. DNA for the CDR3: TGTGCCAGCAGTTACTCGGTAGGGGACGAGCAGTACGTC.

This rearrangement joins TRBV6-2 or TRBV6-3 to TRBJ2-7; D gene ambiguous. This CDR3 is 14 amino acids long. Trimming pared 5 bases from V and 0 bases from J, leaving 11 bases between. Germline loops: CDR1 MNHEY, CDR2 SVGEGT. The CDR3: CASSTWSISYEQYF. Written as DNA, the CDR3 is TGTGCCAGCAGTACCTGGAGTATCTCCTACGAGCAGTACTTC.

By proportion, this clone is large. This chain uses TRBV18 with TRBJ2-3, with 8 bases aligning to TRBD1. CDR3 size: 15 residues. Germline V gene sequence: CDR1 KGHSH, CDR2 LQKENI. V was clipped by 4 bases and J by 1 base; unmatched bases: 4. CDR3 in DNA: TGTGCCAGCTCACTTGGGACAGGCCGCACAGATACGCAGTATTTT. Its protein is CASSLGTGRTDTQYF.

CDR3 region: CASSSLTDRGRDTQYF. Written as DNA, the CDR3 is TGTGCCAGCAGCTCCCTAACGGACAGGGGGCGGGATACGCAGTATTTT. The gene calls are TRBV7-9 and TRBJ2-3, with 11 bases fitting TRBD1. Losses at the gene ends were 4 bases for V and 6 bases for J; bases not matched to a gene: 9. CDR1 and CDR2 from the germline V gene are SEHNR and FQNEAQ (reference sequence). CDR3 length: 16 amino acids.

The rearrangement uses TRBV6-2 or TRBV6-3 and TRBJ1-2, with 7 bases identical to TRBD1. CDR3 size: 14 residues. J gave up 3 bases and V 1 base, and 2 bases lay outside the gene matches. Germline lookup yields CDR1 MNHEY and CDR2 SVGEGT. The CDR3 sequence is CASSYWRGHYGYTF. DNA for the CDR3: TGTGCCAGCAGTTACTGGAGGGGGCACTATGGCTACACCTTC.

The chain couples TRBV2 to TRBJ2-3, with a weak D call TRBD2 (5 bases). V was trimmed by 1 base and J by 3 bases, leaving 11 bases between them. This CDR3 contains 15 residues. CDR1 is SNHLY, CDR2 FYNNEI, per germline. CDR3 in amino acids: CASSEVWTPTDTQYF. The CDR3 DNA is TGTGCCAGCAGTGAAGTGTGGACTCCAACAGATACGCAGTATTTT.